Below are 21 T cell receptor beta chains sequenced from a single sample in a study of vaccination effects on CD4 cells after COVID-19. Sequencing followed a ViraFEST assay step that expanded antigen-specific CD4+ T cells with viral peptide pools. Scientists isolated CD4+ T cells after an approximately 9-day culture period ended. The antigens these receptors bind are not known. The data were produced by immunoSEQ multiplex PCR, yet TCRdb's version contains in-frame clones alone and is incomplete. Of fewer than 40,000 clones listed, roughly 63% were seen once; the top ten hold around 28%. Sequencing was performed on CD4+ T cells from PBMCs cultured with HCoV-229E spike peptides, taken before COVID-19 vaccination. The origin of the receptors is a human donor who received a COVID-19 vaccine.

The V and J genes are TRBV3-1 (or the pseudogene TRBV3-2) and TRBJ2-3; D assignment may be TRBD1 or TRBD2 (5 bases each). The CDR3 is 15 residues long. V was clipped by 4 bases and J by 7 bases, with 18 bases between them. Germline lookup yields CDR1 LGHDT and CDR2 YNNKEL (reference sequence). Written as DNA, the CDR3 is TGTGCCAGCAGCCCCCACCGGGACGGGGTTCATACGCAGTATTTT. Amino acids: CASSPHRDGVHTQYF.

The chain is built from TRBV1 and TRBJ2-5; TRBD1 is the table's D call and was not checked against the DNA. TRBV1 is a pseudogene. The CDR3 runs 18 residues. CDR3: CTSSRARDRGHLQETQYF. The CDR3 DNA follows: TGCACCAGCAGTCGAGCTAGGGACAGGGGACATCTCCAAGAGACCCAGTACTTC.

V and J are TRBV11-2 and TRBJ2-1, with a possible D match to TRBD2 (5 bases). This CDR3 comprises 16 residues. Trimming left V 5 bases short and J 0 bases short, with 14 bases between. The germline V gene has CDR1 SGHAT and CDR2 FQNNGV. The DNA for the CDR3 is TGTGCCAGCAGCACTCTACGCGGGTACTCCTACAATGAGCAGTTCTTC. It encodes CASSTLRGYSYNEQFF.

V usage is TRBV4-2 and J usage is TRBJ1-3; TRBD1 might be the D (6 bases). Deletions cut 5 bases from V and 2 bases from J, with 10 bases between. The CDR3 length is 14 residues. The germline V gene encodes CDR1 LGHNA and CDR2 YNFKEQ. CDR3 coding DNA: TGTGCCAGCAGCTCTACAGGGACTGGAAACACCATATATTTT. It specifies CASSSTGTGNTIYF.

This chain links TRBV11-2 with TRBJ2-3; the D is unclear. Germline-derived CDR1 and CDR2 are SGHAT and FQNNGV. The V end was cut by 1 base, the J end by 0 bases, with 14 bases between. The CDR3 runs to 17 residues. CDR3 DNA: TGTGCCAGCAGCTTAGGGAGTGCCTCCCATAGCACAGATACGCAGTATTTT. This gives the protein CASSLGSASHSTDTQYF.

This clone appeared a few times. The chain has TRBV3-1 (or the pseudogene TRBV3-2) and TRBJ2-3; no firm D call. CDR1 is LGHDT and CDR2 is YNNKEL in the germline V gene (reference sequence). This CDR3 region has 11 residues. V was trimmed by 4 bases and J by 7 bases, leaving 6 bases between them. DNA for the CDR3: TGTGCCAGCAGCCTTAGATATACGCAGTATTTT. Translating gives CASSLRYTQYF.

The chain joins TRBV3-1 (or the pseudogene TRBV3-2) to TRBJ1-1; D uncertain. Germline CDR1 LGHDT, CDR2 YNNKEL (reference sequence). The CDR3 covers 13 residues. Deletions cut 1 base from V and 3 bases from J, with 6 bases between. CDR3 nucleotides: TGTGCCAGCAGCCAAGGGAGAGACACTGAAGCTTTCTTT. Protein product: CASSQGRDTEAFF.

V gene TRBV21-1 combines with J gene TRBJ1-6; the table's TRBD1 call for D was not verified on the DNA. TRBV21-1 is given as a pseudogene. The CDR3 covers 19 residues. The CDR3 nucleotides read TGTGCCAGCAGCAAAGCAGGGGTTAATATATGCTCCTATAATTCACCCCTCCACTTT. Translating it yields CASSKAGVNICSYNSPLHF.

The rearrangement links TRBV9 to TRBJ2-3; the match to TRBD2 covers 7 bases. This CDR3 is 16 amino acids long. Germline lookup yields CDR1 SGDLS and CDR2 YYNGEE. V lost 0 bases and J lost 2; bases outside the gene matches: 6. The CDR3 is CASSVDWEGSTDTQYF. CDR3 nucleotides: TGTGCCAGCAGCGTAGATTGGGAGGGCTCCACAGATACGCAGTATTTT.

This clone came up a few times. The V gene is TRBV6-5, the J gene TRBJ1-3; D unresolved. The V gene's germline CDR1 is MNHEY and CDR2 SVGAGI. The length of the CDR3 is 13 residues. Trimming took off 8 bases at V and 4 bases at J, with 12 bases between the two ends. CDR3 coding DNA: TGTGCCAGCTTAAGGCAGCGCGGAAACACCATATATTTT. Translating it yields CASLRQRGNTIYF.

The chain couples TRBV28 to TRBJ2-1; TRBD2 is a possible D gene (7 bases). Germline V gene lookup returns CDR1 MDHEN and CDR2 SYDVKM. V lost 8 bases and J 4 bases, leaving 15 bases between the germline ends. CDR3 length: 14 residues. The CDR3 here is CASGPGGRYNEQFF. CDR3 sequence (DNA): TGTGCCAGCGGTCCCGGGGGGCGGTACAATGAGCAGTTCTTC.

The genes are TRBV5-4 and TRBJ2-5; TRBD1 matches at 10 bases. Germline V gene lookup returns CDR1 SGHNT and CDR2 YYREEE (reference sequence). The CDR3 totals 16 residues. The V gene end was trimmed by 0 bases and the J gene end by 2 bases; junction bases not matched to a gene: 4. The CDR3 loop reads CASSLGDRGTQETQYF. For the CDR3, the DNA is TGTGCCAGCAGCTTGGGGGACAGGGGAACACAAGAGACCCAGTACTTC.

This clone was found once. The J gene is TRBJ2-2, the V gene TRBV7-8; 7 nucleotides match TRBD1. Germline lookup yields CDR1 SGHVS and CDR2 FQNEAQ. The CDR3 contains 17 residues. V lost 6 bases, J lost 0 bases, and 10 bases stayed unmatched. CDR3 sequence: CASRENRGSANTGELFF. The CDR3 bases are TGTGCCAGCAGGGAAAACAGGGGTTCAGCGAACACCGGGGAGCTGTTTTTT. Full variable domain (outside the CDR3, taken from reference TRBV7-8 and TRBJ2-2): GAGVSQSPRYKVAKRGQDVALRCDPISGHVSLFWYQQALGQGPEFLTYFQNEAQLDKSGLPSDRFFAERPEGSVSTLKIQRTQQEDSAVYLCASRENRGSANTGELFFGEGSRLTVL.

J is TRBJ2-1 and V is TRBV4-2, with D uncertain. Trimming took 0 bases from V and 5 from J, leaving 8 bases between them. Germline V gene lookup returns CDR1 LGHNA and CDR2 YNFKEQ. The CDR3 runs 14 residues. CDR3: CASSQEKRNNEQFF. In nucleotides, the CDR3 is TGTGCCAGCAGCCAAGAAAAACGGAACAATGAGCAGTTCTTC.

The CDR3 DNA sequence: TGTGCCAGCAGTATAGGTGGGGGCCTGACCAATGAGCAGTTCTTC. It codes for CASSIGGGLTNEQFF. The V and J genes are TRBV6-5 and TRBJ2-1; D perhaps matches TRBD1 (6 bases). Germline V gives CDR1 MNHEY, CDR2 SVGAGI. The CDR3 is made up of 15 amino acids. V shed 5 bases and J shed 6 bases, with 17 bases lying between them.

The rearrangement links TRBV14 to TRBJ1-2; TRBD1 matches at 7 bases. J was trimmed by 5 bases and V by 3 bases; bases with no gene match: 15. The germline V gene encodes CDR1 SGHDN and CDR2 FVKESK. This CDR3 has 17 amino acids. The CDR3 coding sequence is TGTGCCAGCAGCCACCGAGGGGGACAGCACGGAGGGTATGGCTACACCTTC. Its translation: CASSHRGGQHGGYGYTF.

In DNA, the CDR3 is TGTGCCACCCATGGGGGGGGCGAGACAGAGACCCAGTACTTC. This encodes CATHGGGETETQYF. This chain links TRBV24-1 with TRBJ2-5; tentatively, D is TRBD2 (7 bases). The CDR3 length is 14 residues. V lost 9 bases, J lost 4 bases, and 17 bases lay in between. From germline, CDR1 is KGHDR and CDR2 SFDVKD.

This sequence joins TRBV28 and TRBJ2-7; 7 nucleotides line up with TRBD2. This CDR3 spans 15 amino acids. Germline V gene lookup returns CDR1 MDHEN and CDR2 SYDVKM. Trimming at V came to 5 bases and at J to 4 bases, leaving 11 bases not matched to a gene. This CDR3 is CASSETRGRVYEQYF. The CDR3 coding sequence is TGTGCCAGCAGTGAAACTCGCGGGAGAGTGTACGAGCAGTACTTC.

The chain is built from TRBV24-1 and TRBJ2-2; 7 bases fit TRBD1. There are 16 residues in the CDR3. Germline V gives CDR1 KGHDR, CDR2 SFDVKD. V was clipped by 3 bases and J by 5 bases; unmatched bases: 8. Written as DNA, the CDR3 is TGTGCCACCAGTGATCCCGGCAGGGGGTCGACCGGGGAGCTGTTTTTT. This sequence encodes CATSDPGRGSTGELFF.

This chain uses TRBV30 with TRBJ2-5; D call uncertain. Germline V lookup: CDR1 GTSNPN, CDR2 SVGIG (reference sequence). The CDR3 loop spans 16 amino acids. V gave up 0 bases and J gave up 1 base, with 15 bases separating them. CDR3 protein: CAWSVGSSTAQETQYF. The CDR3 DNA sequence: TGTGCCTGGAGTGTGGGTAGTAGTACGGCCCAAGAGACCCAGTACTTC.

This chain links TRBV6-6 with TRBJ1-1; possibly TRBD1 for D (6 bases). Deletions cut 2 bases from V and 11 bases from J, with 21 bases between. The CDR3 contains 15 residues. CDR1 MNHNY and CDR2 SVGAGI come from the germline V gene (reference sequence). The CDR3 bases are TGTGCCAGCAGTTACCCGCTCCGGGACACTCCCCGGGCTTTCTTT. As protein: CASSYPLRDTPRAFF.